This T cell receptor (beta chain) was sequenced in a study of glioma-infiltrating T cells after dendritic cell vaccination. On the study more broadly: Glioblastoma patients came from Phase I and II dendritic cell vaccination trials. Autologous tumor lysate-pulsed dendritic cell vaccination was given between the early 2000s and the early 2010s. Patients received three intradermal dendritic cell vaccine injections at biweekly intervals.

Here immunoSEQ multiplex PCR was the method, and the copy in TCRdb shows in-frame clones only, minus some. Among approximately 85,000 clones listed, less than 85% were seen once. Documented time point: after dendritic cell vaccination, including at tumor progression/relapse. Patients had residual fresh-frozen tumor tissue and more than two years of survival data. From germline, CDR1 is MRHNA and CDR2 SNTAGT. V was clipped by 5 bases and J by 2 bases, with 9 bases between them. CDR3 length: 13 residues. Here the sequenced sample was blood, taken after dendritic cell vaccination. This receptor was identified in a human donor with glioblastoma. V gene TRBV6-4 combines with J gene TRBJ1-2, with D possibly matching TRBD1 (5 bases). CDR3 protein: CASSRGVNYGYTF. CDR3 DNA sequence: TGTGCCAGCAGTCGGGGGGTAAACTATGGCTACACCTTC.